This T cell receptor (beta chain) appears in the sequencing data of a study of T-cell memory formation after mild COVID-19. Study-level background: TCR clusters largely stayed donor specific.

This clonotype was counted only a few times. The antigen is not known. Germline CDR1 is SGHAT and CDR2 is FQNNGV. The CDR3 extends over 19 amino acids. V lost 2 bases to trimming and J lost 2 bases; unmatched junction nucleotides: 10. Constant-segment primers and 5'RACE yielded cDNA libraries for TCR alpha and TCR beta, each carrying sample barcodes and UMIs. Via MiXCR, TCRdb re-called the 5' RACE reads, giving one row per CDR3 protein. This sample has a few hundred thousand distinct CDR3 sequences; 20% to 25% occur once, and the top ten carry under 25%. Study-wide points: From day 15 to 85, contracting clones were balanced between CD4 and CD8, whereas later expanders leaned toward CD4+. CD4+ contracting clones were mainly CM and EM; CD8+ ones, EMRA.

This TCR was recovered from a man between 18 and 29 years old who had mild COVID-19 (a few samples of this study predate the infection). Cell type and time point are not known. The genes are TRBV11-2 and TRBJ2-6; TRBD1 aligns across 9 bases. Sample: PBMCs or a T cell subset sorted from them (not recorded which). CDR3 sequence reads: CASSLWTGALPTGANVLTF. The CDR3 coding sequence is TGTGCCAGCAGCTTATGGACAGGGGCCCTCCCCACTGGGGCCAACGTCCTGACTTTC.